This TCR beta chain was sequenced during a study of blood T cell repertoires in COVID-19. The sample holds a few counts of this clone. An end of the junction does not agree with germline; a read error may underlie this. CDR3 size: 14 residues. Germline loops: CDR1 MNHEY, CDR2 SVGAGI. The repertoire was sequenced with immunoSEQ multiplex PCR; TCRdb's copy has only in-frame clones and lacks some. The table includes roughly 250,000 clones, around 85% detected once. The chain combines TRBV6-5 with TRBJ2-7, with TRBD2 as a possible D gene (7 bases). The receptor's source is a human donor with COVID-19, enrolled during active disease. The donor label of this sample is uncertain. The sequencing input was peripheral blood. The CDR3 DNA is TGTGCCAGCAGTTCCCGGTCCGGGGCGGGGGCAGGGGACTTC. Protein product: CASSSRSGAGAGDF.